These T cell receptor beta chains were read from a single sample in a study of beta chain features in type 1 diabetes. The data were produced by immunoSEQ multiplex PCR, yet TCRdb's version contains in-frame clones alone and is incomplete. The data show about 160,000 clones, around 8.3% seen once. Sequenced input: central memory CD4+ T cells from blood. The receptors come from a woman younger than 30 with type 1 diabetes. The CDR3 runs from the conserved cysteine through the conserved F or W. A D gene is named only where the DNA matches it firmly. Clone size is not always given. Where it is, it says once, few, many or a class for expanded clones.

V,size,D,J,DNA,CDR3
TRBV28,-,-,TRBJ2-5,TGTGCCAGCAGCCTACTTACGGGGAATCAAGAGACCCAGTACTTC,CASSLLTGNQETQYF
TRBV7-6,-,TRBD1,TRBJ1-2,TGTGCCAGCAGCCCGGGACAGGGGGCTGGCTACACCTTC,CASSPGQGAGYTF
TRBV9,-,-,TRBJ2-2,TGTGCCAGCAGCGTAGAATGGCGGAACGTCGGGGAGCTGTTTTTT,CASSVEWRNVGELFF
TRBV30,few,-,TRBJ1-1,TGTGCCTGGAGTTGGACACTGGGCACTGAAGCTTTCTTT,CAWSWTLGTEAFF
TRBV4-2,few,-,TRBJ2-1,TGTGCCAGCAGCCAAGGGGTGGCTAGGGGCCAGGTAGGGCAGTTCTTC,CASSQGVARGQVGQFF
TRBV7-2,-,-,TRBJ2-5,TGTGCCAGCAGCCCCGGGACTCCGGGGGAGACCCAGTACTTC,CASSPGTPGETQYF
TRBV15,-,-,TRBJ2-6,TGTGCCACCAGCAGAGATCCCAACTCTGGGGCCAACGTCCTGACTTTC,CATSRDPNSGANVLTF
TRBV7-2,-,TRBD2,TRBJ2-5,TGTGCCAGCAGCTTACGGGGGGGGAAGCAAGAGACCCAGTACTTC,CASSLRGGKQETQYF
TRBV7-9,few,-,TRBJ1-2,TGTGCCAGCACTAACGGACAGACCTATGGCTACACCTTC,CASTNGQTYGYTF
TRBV5-1,-,TRBD1,TRBJ2-7,TGCGCCAGCAGTTCACAGGGGTGGTCCGAGCAGTACTTC,CASSSQGWSEQYF
TRBV30,-,TRBD2,TRBJ2-5,TGTGCCTGTCTTCTAGCGGGAGGGCGGGAGACCCAGTACTTC,CACLLAGGRETQYF
TRBV11-3,-,-,TRBJ1-2,TGTGCCAGCAGCTTAGGGCATAACTATGGCTACACCTTC,CASSLGHNYGYTF
TRBV9,many,TRBD1,TRBJ1-5,TGTGCCAGCAGCGCGGGGACAGTCCACCAGCCCCAGCATTTT,CASSAGTVHQPQHF
TRBV4-3,few,TRBD2,TRBJ2-1,TGCGCCAGCAGCCTCTCAAGCGGGAGGGCCTATGAGCAGTTCTTC,CASSLSSGRAYEQFF
TRBV29-1,-,TRBD1,TRBJ2-5,TGCAGCGTCGAGACAGGGGCCGGAGAGACCCAGTACTTC,CSVETGAGETQYF
TRBV18,few,-,TRBJ2-7,TGTGCCAGCTCACCTAATTCCTACGAGCAGTACTTC,CASSPNSYEQYF
TRBV4-3,-,-,TRBJ2-2,TGCGCCAGCAGCCAAGGCTTCAGCGTGGATTCCGGGGAGCTGTTTTTT,CASSQGFSVDSGELFF
TRBV5-1,-,-,TRBJ2-1,TGCGCCAGCAGCTTGGACTCCCCCTCCTACAATGAGCAGTTCTTC,CASSLDSPSYNEQFF
TRBV10-3,few,-,TRBJ1-5,TGTGCCACCCAGCCGGGCGGGGATAATCAGCCCCAGCATTTT,CATQPGGDNQPQHF
TRBV4-3,few,TRBD2,TRBJ2-1,TGCGCCAGCAGCCAAGATCGGGGGGGATCCTACAATGAGCAGTTCTTC,CASSQDRGGSYNEQFF
TRBV7-2,-,-,TRBJ2-7,TGTGCCAGCAGCTTAGGGGGTGGAGGGTTGCCCTACGAGCAGTACTTC,CASSLGGGGLPYEQYF
TRBV15,-,-,TRBJ2-7,TGTGCCACCAGCAGAGACACCTACGAGCAGTACTTC,CATSRDTYEQYF
TRBV18,-,-,TRBJ1-2,TGTGCCAGCTCACCGGATCTACAGGGAGCTAACTATGGCTACACCTTC,CASSPDLQGANYGYTF
TRBV2,-,-,TRBJ2-1,TGTGCCAGCAGCCCCCTGGGGGGGGCGATGAATGAGCAGTTCTTC,CASSPLGGAMNEQFF